A selection of T cell receptor beta chains follows, all from one sample in a study of blood T cell repertoires in COVID-19. Clones were read by immunoSEQ multiplex PCR, and TCRdb kept only the in-frame ones, dropping some. The sample carries 90,000 to 120,000 clones, approximately 79% recorded once. Input material: peripheral blood. These receptors originate from a man between 65 and 85 years old with active or convalescent COVID-19. Each CDR3 is given with its conserved first and last residue. A D gene is named only where the DNA matches it firmly. Only some rows state a clone size, as once, few, many or a class for expanded clones.

d_gene: NA; abundance: NA; j_gene: TRBJ1-2; v_gene: TRBV4-1; CDR3aa: CASSQESRGYTF; CDR3nt: TGCGCCAGCAGCCAAGAATCGCGTGGCTACACCTTC
d_gene: TRBD1; abundance: NA; j_gene: TRBJ1-1; v_gene: TRBV4-1; CDR3aa: CASSQDDGTGARDTEAFF; CDR3nt: TGCGCCAGCAGCCAAGATGACGGGACAGGGGCTCGGGACACTGAAGCTTTCTTT
d_gene: NA; abundance: NA; j_gene: TRBJ2-2; v_gene: TRBV28; CDR3aa: CASSSGQYSNTGELFF; CDR3nt: TGTGCCAGCAGTTCTGGACAGTATTCGAACACCGGGGAGCTGTTTTTT
d_gene: TRBD1; abundance: NA; j_gene: TRBJ2-7; v_gene: TRBV2; CDR3aa: CASSSTFGQGAQYF; CDR3nt: TGTGCCAGCAGCTCGACTTTCGGACAGGGGGCACAGTACTTC
d_gene: NA; abundance: once; j_gene: TRBJ2-7; v_gene: TRBV6-5; CDR3aa: CASTKLSGSSYEQYF; CDR3nt: TGTGCCAGCACCAAGCTTTCCGGGTCATCCTACGAGCAGTACTTC
d_gene: NA; abundance: NA; j_gene: TRBJ1-2; v_gene: TRBV5-4; CDR3aa: CASSQEAGIYGYTF; CDR3nt: TGTGCCAGCAGCCAAGAAGCAGGGATCTATGGCTACACCTTC
d_gene: TRBD2; abundance: NA; j_gene: TRBJ2-2; v_gene: TRBV3-1/TRBV3-2; CDR3aa: CASSQDALAGASGGELFF; CDR3nt: TGTGCCAGCAGCCAAGATGCACTAGCGGGCGCCTCGGGCGGGGAGCTGTTTTTT
d_gene: TRBD1; abundance: NA; j_gene: TRBJ1-2; v_gene: TRBV5-1; CDR3aa: CASSLAGGYGYTF; CDR3nt: TGCGCCAGCAGCTTGGCAGGGGGGTATGGCTACACCTTC
d_gene: TRBD2; abundance: few; j_gene: TRBJ2-1; v_gene: TRBV9; CDR3aa: CASSASGGPYNEQFF; CDR3nt: TGTGCCAGCAGCGCTAGCGGGGGGCCCTACAATGAGCAGTTCTTC
d_gene: TRBD1; abundance: NA; j_gene: TRBJ2-2; v_gene: TRBV5-1; CDR3aa: CASRGSGTGDTGELFF; CDR3nt: TGCGCCAGCAGGGGTTCCGGGACAGGGGACACCGGGGAGCTGTTTTTT
d_gene: NA; abundance: NA; j_gene: TRBJ2-7; v_gene: TRBV7-2; CDR3aa: CASSARQAVYEQYF; CDR3nt: TGTGCCAGCAGCGCAAGACAGGCCGTCTACGAGCAGTACTTC
d_gene: NA; abundance: few; j_gene: TRBJ1-6; v_gene: TRBV5-1; CDR3aa: CASSLKSDSPLHF; CDR3nt: TGCGCCAGCAGCCTTAAATCGGATTCACCCCTCCACTTT
d_gene: TRBD1; abundance: NA; j_gene: TRBJ2-3; v_gene: TRBV3-1/TRBV3-2; CDR3aa: CASSIDHRDRATDTQYF; CDR3nt: TGTGCCAGCAGCATTGACCACCGGGACAGGGCCACAGATACGCAGTATTTT
d_gene: TRBD2; abundance: NA; j_gene: TRBJ2-7; v_gene: TRBV3-1/TRBV3-2; CDR3aa: CASSLSGTYEQYF; CDR3nt: TGTGCCAGCAGCCTGAGCGGGACTTACGAGCAGTACTTC
d_gene: NA; abundance: NA; j_gene: TRBJ1-2; v_gene: TRBV20-1; CDR3aa: CSAGTNYGYTF; CDR3nt: TGCAGTGCCGGGACAAACTATGGCTACACCTTC
d_gene: NA; abundance: NA; j_gene: TRBJ1-2; v_gene: TRBV2; CDR3aa: CASTLGRESYTF; CDR3nt: TGTGCCAGCACCCTCGGACGGGAGAGCTACACCTTC
d_gene: NA; abundance: NA; j_gene: TRBJ1-5; v_gene: TRBV5-1; CDR3aa: CASSTGLLDNQPQHF; CDR3nt: TGCGCCAGCAGCACGGGACTCCTGGACAATCAGCCCCAGCATTTT
d_gene: NA; abundance: NA; j_gene: TRBJ2-7; v_gene: TRBV5-6; CDR3aa: CASSLTGQTYEQYF; CDR3nt: TGTGCCAGCAGCTTGACGGGACAAACCTACGAGCAGTACTTC
d_gene: TRBD2; abundance: few; j_gene: TRBJ2-1; v_gene: TRBV10-2; CDR3aa: CASAKREVAEQFF; CDR3nt: TGCGCCAGCGCAAAGCGGGAAGTGGCTGAGCAGTTCTTC
d_gene: TRBD1; abundance: NA; j_gene: TRBJ2-7; v_gene: TRBV19; CDR3aa: CASSPHRGLSYEQYF; CDR3nt: TGTGCCAGTAGTCCTCACAGGGGGCTTTCCTACGAGCAGTACTTC
d_gene: TRBD1; abundance: few; j_gene: TRBJ2-2; v_gene: TRBV7-9; CDR3aa: CASSPGQGYTGELFF; CDR3nt: TGTGCCAGCAGCCCGGGACAGGGATACACCGGGGAGCTGTTTTTT
d_gene: TRBD2; abundance: NA; j_gene: TRBJ2-3; v_gene: TRBV2; CDR3aa: CASSSIAGGLHTQYF; CDR3nt: TGTGCCAGCAGTTCCATAGCGGGGGGGCTCCATACGCAGTATTTT
d_gene: TRBD1; abundance: NA; j_gene: TRBJ1-2; v_gene: TRBV11-2; CDR3aa: CASSPTPGQGGGYTF; CDR3nt: TGTGCCAGCAGCCCCACACCGGGACAGGGGGGCGGCTACACCTTC
d_gene: TRBD1; abundance: few; j_gene: TRBJ2-7; v_gene: TRBV7-8; CDR3aa: CASSLAGTGLYEQYF; CDR3nt: TGTGCCAGCAGCTTGGCCGGGACAGGACTCTACGAGCAGTACTTC
d_gene: TRBD2; abundance: NA; j_gene: TRBJ2-3; v_gene: TRBV11-2; CDR3aa: CASSGLALTSGALLSSTDTQYF; CDR3nt: TGTGCCAGCAGTGGCCTTGCCTTGACTAGCGGGGCGTTACTATCTAGCACAGATACGCAGTATTTT
d_gene: NA; abundance: once; j_gene: TRBJ1-1; v_gene: TRBV5-1; CDR3aa: CASSFSGATEAFF; CDR3nt: TGCGCCAGCAGCTTTTCAGGGGCCACTGAAGCTTTCTTT
d_gene: TRBD2; abundance: NA; j_gene: TRBJ2-5; v_gene: TRBV19; CDR3aa: CASSKTSGKKETQYF; CDR3nt: TGTGCCAGTAGTAAGACTAGCGGGAAAAAAGAGACCCAGTACTTC
d_gene: TRBD2; abundance: NA; j_gene: TRBJ2-1; v_gene: TRBV6-5; CDR3aa: CASSYSGLAGGNEQFF; CDR3nt: TGTGCCAGCAGTTACTCGGGACTAGCGGGAGGGAATGAGCAGTTCTTC
d_gene: TRBD2; abundance: NA; j_gene: TRBJ2-7; v_gene: TRBV28; CDR3aa: CASSNRRTAGGREQYF; CDR3nt: TGTGCCAGCAGCAACCGTCGGACGGCCGGGGGGAGGGAGCAGTACTTC
d_gene: NA; abundance: NA; j_gene: TRBJ2-3; v_gene: TRBV5-5; CDR3aa: CASSLLGGDTQYF; CDR3nt: TGTGCCAGCAGCTTGTTGGGGGGAGATACGCAGTATTTT
d_gene: TRBD2; abundance: NA; j_gene: TRBJ2-5; v_gene: TRBV7-2; CDR3aa: CASSLDSGGRLKTQYF; CDR3nt: TGTGCCAGCAGCTTAGATAGCGGGGGCCGACTAAAGACCCAGTACTTC
d_gene: NA; abundance: NA; j_gene: TRBJ1-1; v_gene: TRBV7-2; CDR3aa: CASSLAGQLTEAFF; CDR3nt: TGTGCCAGCAGCTTAGCAGGACAGCTTACTGAAGCTTTCTTT
d_gene: NA; abundance: NA; j_gene: TRBJ1-2; v_gene: TRBV28; CDR3aa: CASSFRGSGYTF; CDR3nt: TGTGCCAGCAGTTTCAGAGGATCCGGCTACACCTTC
d_gene: TRBD2; abundance: NA; j_gene: TRBJ2-5; v_gene: TRBV9; CDR3aa: CASSVGTSGGAKETQYF; CDR3nt: TGTGCCAGCAGCGTAGGGACTAGCGGGGGGGCGAAAGAGACCCAGTACTTC
d_gene: NA; abundance: few; j_gene: TRBJ1-4; v_gene: TRBV4-2; CDR3aa: CASSQEGQNEKLFF; CDR3nt: TGTGCCAGCAGCCAAGAAGGACAGAATGAAAAACTGTTTTTT
d_gene: NA; abundance: NA; j_gene: TRBJ1-1; v_gene: TRBV28; CDR3aa: CASLGGAGEAFF; CDR3nt: TGTGCCAGCCTCGGGGGTGCCGGTGAAGCTTTCTTT
d_gene: NA; abundance: NA; j_gene: TRBJ2-5; v_gene: TRBV27; CDR3aa: CASSPLTAYNGETQYF; CDR3nt: TGTGCCAGCAGTCCTTTGACAGCTTATAACGGAGAGACCCAGTACTTC
d_gene: TRBD1; abundance: NA; j_gene: TRBJ1-1; v_gene: TRBV5-4; CDR3aa: CASSWDRAGEAFF; CDR3nt: TGTGCCAGCAGCTGGGACAGGGCGGGTGAAGCTTTCTTT
d_gene: TRBD2; abundance: NA; j_gene: TRBJ2-6; v_gene: TRBV7-6; CDR3aa: CASSASGDSGANVLTF; CDR3nt: TGTGCCAGCAGCGCTAGCGGGGACTCTGGGGCCAACGTCCTGACTTTC
d_gene: NA; abundance: NA; j_gene: TRBJ1-1; v_gene: TRBV3-1/TRBV3-2; CDR3aa: CASSQQGRATEAFF; CDR3nt: TGTGCCAGCAGCCAACAGGGCAGGGCCACTGAAGCTTTCTTT
d_gene: TRBD1; abundance: NA; j_gene: TRBJ1-2; v_gene: TRBV19; CDR3aa: CASTPDRAYGYTF; CDR3nt: TGTGCCAGTACCCCGGACAGGGCCTATGGCTACACCTTC
d_gene: NA; abundance: once; j_gene: TRBJ1-5; v_gene: TRBV6-5; CDR3aa: CASSTGFTSNQPQHF; CDR3nt: TGTGCCAGCAGCACAGGGTTCACTAGCAATCAGCCCCAGCATTTT
d_gene: NA; abundance: NA; j_gene: TRBJ1-5; v_gene: TRBV4-1; CDR3aa: CASSQEAQPVNSNQPQHF; CDR3nt: TGCGCCAGCAGCCAAGAGGCACAGCCAGTAAATAGCAATCAGCCCCAGCATTTT
d_gene: TRBD1; abundance: NA; j_gene: TRBJ1-6; v_gene: TRBV6-5; CDR3aa: CASSADRGDSPLHF; CDR3nt: TGTGCCAGCAGCGCAGACAGGGGAGATTCACCCCTCCACTTT
d_gene: TRBD2; abundance: NA; j_gene: TRBJ2-5; v_gene: TRBV28; CDR3aa: CASRRAGLAGEETQYF; CDR3nt: TGTGCCAGCAGGCGTGCGGGACTAGCGGGAGAAGAGACCCAGTACTTC